Below, 12 T cell receptor beta chains from the same sample are listed, as sequenced in a study of blood T cell repertoires in COVID-19. Method: immunoSEQ multiplex PCR; TCRdb's copy keeps in-frame clones and lacks some. The profile covers 200,000 to 250,000 clones, with approximately 85% appearing a single time and roughly 2% taken by the ten largest. The sample was PBMCs or T cells enriched from blood (not recorded which). These receptors originate from a woman aged 50 to 60 who had recovered from COVID-19.

A single count supports this clone. This chain joins TRBV25-1 and TRBJ1-1; D might be TRBD1 (5 bases). Germline CDR1 MGHDK, CDR2 SYGVNS. The CDR3 totals 13 residues. The V end was cut by 7 bases, the J end by 3 bases, with 12 bases between. The CDR3 reads CASKWGLDTEAFF. CDR3 in DNA: TGTGCCAGCAAGTGGGGCTTGGACACTGAAGCTTTCTTT.

The V gene is TRBV9, the J gene TRBJ2-1; 12 nucleotides align to TRBD2. The V gene's germline CDR1 is SGDLS and CDR2 YYNGEE. CDR3 size: 21 residues. Trimming at V came to 4 bases and at J to 0 bases, leaving 17 bases not matched to a gene. CDR3 DNA sequence: TGTGCCAGCAGCCCCGGACTAGCGGGGCCCTTTCGCCCTTCCTCCTACAATGAGCAGTTCTTC. It codes for CASSPGLAGPFRPSSYNEQFF.

The chain employs TRBV29-1 and TRBJ1-2, with D unresolved. The CDR3 sequence is 12 residues long. V shed 0 bases and J shed 5 bases, with 7 bases lying between them. In germline, CDR1 is SQVTM, CDR2 ANQGSEA. CDR3 sequence reads: CSVEDRSYGYTF. The CDR3 nucleotides read TGCAGCGTTGAAGATCGGAGTTATGGCTACACCTTC. The full variable domain, in which reference TRBV29-1 and TRBJ1-2 provide the parts outside the CDR3, is SAVISQKPSRDICQRGTSLTIQCQVDSQVTMMFWYRQQPGQSLTLIATANQGSEATYESGFVIDKFPISRPNLTFSTLTVSNMSPEDSSIYLCSVEDRSYGYTFGSGTRLTVV.

J is TRBJ1-6 and V is TRBV5-6; D is possibly TRBD1 (6 bases). This CDR3 has 15 amino acids. Trimming removed 4 bases from V and 7 bases from J, with 15 bases in between. The germline CDR1 and CDR2 sequences are SGHDT and YYEEEE. In DNA, the CDR3 is TGTGCCAGCAGCCCCCGCGGGGGCCTAAATTCACCCCTCCACTTT. This translates into CASSPRGGLNSPLHF.

The chain joins TRBV6-5 to TRBJ1-1; 7 bases fit TRBD1. CDR1 and CDR2 from the germline V gene are MNHEY and SVGAGI. CDR3 size: 14 residues. V lost 3 bases to trimming and J lost 3 bases; unmatched junction nucleotides: 4. The CDR3 coding sequence is TGTGCCAGCAGTTATTATGGGACAGACACTGAAGCTTTCTTT. Protein sequence: CASSYYGTDTEAFF.

The chain's CDR3 is CASSEMVPQGRNTEAFF. CDR3 sequence (DNA): TGTGCCAGCAGTGAAATGGTCCCCCAGGGGAGGAACACTGAAGCTTTCTTT. The V and J genes are TRBV25-1 and TRBJ1-1; D may be TRBD1 (6 bases). Trimming cost V 2 bases and J 1 base, with 17 bases left between them. CDR3 length equals 17 residues. Germline V gives CDR1 MGHDK, CDR2 SYGVNS. The whole variable domain, filled in from reference TRBV25-1 and TRBJ1-1, reads EADIYQTPRYLVIGTGKKITLECSQTMGHDKMYWYQQDPGMELHLIHYSYGVNSTEKGDLSSESTVSRIRTEHFPLTLESARPSHTSQYLCASSEMVPQGRNTEAFFGQGTRLTVV.

CDR3 loop: CASSQTGLARDTQYF. In nucleotides, the CDR3 is TGTGCCAGCAGCCAGACGGGACTAGCCCGGGATACGCAGTATTTT. This chain links TRBV7-3 with TRBJ2-3; 9 bases match TRBD2. J was trimmed by 6 bases and V by 5 bases; bases with no gene match: 9. Germline lookup yields CDR1 SGHTA and CDR2 FQGTGA. There are 15 residues in the CDR3.

The V call is TRBV3-1 (or the pseudogene TRBV3-2), the J call TRBJ2-5, with a possible D match to TRBD1 (5 bases). This CDR3 region has 13 residues. With 8 bases removed from V and 1 base from J, the gap between germline ends came to 11 bases. Germline V gene sequence: CDR1 LGHDT, CDR2 YNNKEL (reference sequence). This CDR3 is CASPSRVQETQYF. The CDR3 bases are TGTGCCAGCCCCTCCAGGGTCCAAGAGACCCAGTACTTC.

The chain uses TRBV6-2 or TRBV6-3 and TRBJ2-7; 13 bases fit TRBD2. The V segment lost 5 bases and the J segment 1 base; nucleotides outside the gene matches: 2. Germline values: CDR1 MNHEY, CDR2 SVGEGT. The CDR3 contains 15 residues. The DNA of the CDR3 is TGTGCCAGCAGTCCGGGACTAGCGGGATCCTACGAGCAGTACTTC. This encodes CASSPGLAGSYEQYF.

The rearrangement uses TRBV18 and TRBJ1-2, with TRBD1 matching 7 bases. The CDR3 runs to 13 residues. The trim removed 6 bases at V and 8 bases at J, leaving 9 bases unmatched. Germline V CDR1 and CDR2: KGHSH, LQKENI. For the CDR3, the DNA is TGTGCCAGCTCCCTAGACAGGGTGCAGGGCTACACCTTC. Protein sequence: CASSLDRVQGYTF.

V usage is TRBV6-5 and J usage is TRBJ1-2; D is possibly TRBD1 (6 bases). The length of the CDR3 is 14 residues. The V gene lost 6 bases and the J gene lost 4 bases, with 15 bases spanning the gap. Germline CDR1 MNHEY, CDR2 SVGAGI. The CDR3 loop reads CASSADSLPYGYTF. The CDR3 nucleotides read TGTGCCAGCAGCGCGGACAGTCTGCCCTATGGCTACACCTTC.

The CDR3 region is CASSFNTGANTGELFF. CDR3 sequence (DNA): TGTGCCAGCAGCTTTAATACCGGGGCGAACACCGGGGAGCTGTTTTTT. V gene TRBV13 combines with J gene TRBJ2-2; D might be TRBD2 (5 bases). Germline-derived CDR1 and CDR2 are PRHDT and FYEKMQ (reference sequence). The CDR3 length is 16 residues. V gave up 3 bases and J gave up 0 bases, with 11 bases separating them.